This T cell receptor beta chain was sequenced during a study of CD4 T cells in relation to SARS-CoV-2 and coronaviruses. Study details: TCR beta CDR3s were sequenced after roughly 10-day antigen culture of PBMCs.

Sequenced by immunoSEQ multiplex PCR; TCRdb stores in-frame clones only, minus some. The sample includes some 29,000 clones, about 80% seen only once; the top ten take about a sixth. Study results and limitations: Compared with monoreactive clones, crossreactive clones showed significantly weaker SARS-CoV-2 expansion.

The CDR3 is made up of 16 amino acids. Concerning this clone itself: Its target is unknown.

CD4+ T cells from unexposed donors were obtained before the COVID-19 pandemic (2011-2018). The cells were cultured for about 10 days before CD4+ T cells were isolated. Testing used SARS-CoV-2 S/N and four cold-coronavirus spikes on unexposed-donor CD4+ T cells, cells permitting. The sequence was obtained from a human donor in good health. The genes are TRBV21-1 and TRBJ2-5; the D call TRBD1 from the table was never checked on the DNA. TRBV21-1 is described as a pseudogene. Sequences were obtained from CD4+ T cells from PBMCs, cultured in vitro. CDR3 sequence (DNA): TGTGCCAGCAGCAAAGGAGTGGGACAGGGTGAGGAGACCCAGTACTTC. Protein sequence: CASSKGVGQGEETQYF.